The present entry profiles one T cell receptor (beta chain) with its context. Its antigen is undetermined. It was with a sample-barcoded 5' primer and a J-beta primer mix that a second PCR of roughly 7 to 12 cycles was run. TCRdb ran MiXCR on the 5' RACE reads and lists one entry per CDR3 protein. The repertoire consists of 1.2 million to 1.5 million distinct CDR3 sequences, with 35% to 45% occurring once and the leading ten covering under 8%. The data were obtained in a study of blood T cells in healthy people across ages. Notes on the study in general: In long-lived donors, naive CD4+ cell counts and diversity exceeded those of aged donors.

The V and J ends lost 3 bases and 6 bases, in that order; junction bases with no gene match: 8. The CDR3 has 15 amino acids. Looked up from germline, CDR1 is SGHRS and CDR2 is YFSETQ. The V call is TRBV5-1, the J call TRBJ2-3; 9 bases align to TRBD1. What was sequenced was blood. This receptor was obtained from a woman younger than 35 in good health. DNA for the CDR3: TGCGCCAGCAGCTGGCGACGGGACAGGGAGGATACGCAGTATTTT. It is translated as CASSWRRDREDTQYF.